Below, 2 T cell receptor beta chains from the same sample are listed, as sequenced in a study of blood T cell repertoires in COVID-19. Produced via immunoSEQ multiplex PCR; TCRdb's table is partial and in-frame only. Among 230,000 or so clones listed, 90% were seen once. The specimen sequenced was peripheral blood. These receptors were taken from a woman aged 60-75 years with COVID-19, enrolled during active disease.

The J gene is TRBJ1-1, the V gene TRBV7-9; no reliable D call. CDR1 and CDR2 (germline): SEHNR, FQNEAQ (reference sequence). There are 15 residues in the CDR3. V was shortened by 3 bases and J by 3 bases, with 14 bases between the two germline ends. CDR3 bases: TGTGCCAGCAGCTTTTTTCGGGAGGATTACACTGAAGCTTTCTTT. This codes for CASSFFREDYTEAFF.

The rearrangement joins TRBV19 to TRBJ2-7, with D tentatively TRBD1 (6 bases). From germline, CDR1 is LNHDA and CDR2 SQIVND (reference sequence). V lost 6 bases and J lost 6, with 15 bases in between. This CDR3 spans 13 amino acids. This CDR3 is CASRLQQGSEQYF. The CDR3, as DNA: TGTGCCAGTAGACTACAACAGGGATCCGAGCAGTACTTC.